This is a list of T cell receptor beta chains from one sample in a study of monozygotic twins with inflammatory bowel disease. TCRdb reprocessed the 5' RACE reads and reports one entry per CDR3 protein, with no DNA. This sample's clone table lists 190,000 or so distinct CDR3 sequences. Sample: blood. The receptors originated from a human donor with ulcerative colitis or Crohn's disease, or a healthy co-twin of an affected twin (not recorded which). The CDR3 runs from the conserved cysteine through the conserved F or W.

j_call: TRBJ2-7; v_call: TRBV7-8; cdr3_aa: CASSLGAGYEQYF
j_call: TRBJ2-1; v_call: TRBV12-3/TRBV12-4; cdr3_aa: CASTLDRPYNEQFF
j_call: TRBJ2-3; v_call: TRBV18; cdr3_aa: CASSPSPDRGSTDTQYF
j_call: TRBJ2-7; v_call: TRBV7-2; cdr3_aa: CASSSLSGTYPGEQYF
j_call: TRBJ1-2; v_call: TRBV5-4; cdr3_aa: CASSTQGGRFGYTF
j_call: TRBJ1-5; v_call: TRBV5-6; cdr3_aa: CAGSLQSPSYSNQPQHF
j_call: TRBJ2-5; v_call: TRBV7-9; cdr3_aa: CASSPPRDRGETQYF
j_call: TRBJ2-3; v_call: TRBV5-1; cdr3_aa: CASSLGSSGGASDTQYF
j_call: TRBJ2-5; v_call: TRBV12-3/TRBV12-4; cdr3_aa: CASRGVEEETQYF
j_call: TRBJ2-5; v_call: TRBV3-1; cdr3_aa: CASSRGIQETQYF
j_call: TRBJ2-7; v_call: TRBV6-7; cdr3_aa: CASSYRGQVSGEQYF
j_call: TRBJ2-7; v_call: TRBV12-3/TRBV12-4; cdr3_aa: CASSAQIGTSDEQYF
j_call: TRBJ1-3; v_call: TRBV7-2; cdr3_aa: CASSSVLRHTIYF
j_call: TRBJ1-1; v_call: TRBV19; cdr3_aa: CASSSWTGENTEAFF
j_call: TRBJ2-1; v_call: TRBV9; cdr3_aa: CASSASGNSYNEQFF
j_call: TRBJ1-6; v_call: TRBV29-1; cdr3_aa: CSVEVGVNSPLHF
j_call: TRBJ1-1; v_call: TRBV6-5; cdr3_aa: CASSYQTVNTEAFF
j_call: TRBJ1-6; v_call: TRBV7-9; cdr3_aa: CASSWGTASPLHF
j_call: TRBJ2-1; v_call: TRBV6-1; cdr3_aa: CASSEPGPPRNEQFF
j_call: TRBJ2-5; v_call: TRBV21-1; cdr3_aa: CASSNGGQQETQYF
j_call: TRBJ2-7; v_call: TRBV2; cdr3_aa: CASTLARERQYF
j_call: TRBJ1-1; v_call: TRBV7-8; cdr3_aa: CASSLTGPAEAFF
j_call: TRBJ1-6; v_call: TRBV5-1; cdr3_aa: CASSLLPGQGGLSPLHF
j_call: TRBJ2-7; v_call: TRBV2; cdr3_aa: CATAGTSFYEQYF
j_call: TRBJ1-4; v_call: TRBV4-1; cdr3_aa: CASSQGSGGTNEKLFF
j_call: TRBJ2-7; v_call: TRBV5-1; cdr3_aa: CASSLTEVGSGEQYF
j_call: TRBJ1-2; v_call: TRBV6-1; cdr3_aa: CASSEPGTHTNYGYTF
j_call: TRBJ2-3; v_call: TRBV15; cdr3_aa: CATSRGDRRYADTQYF
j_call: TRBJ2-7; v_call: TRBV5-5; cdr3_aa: CASGGGDSYEQYF
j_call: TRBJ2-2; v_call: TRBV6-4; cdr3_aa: CASSDGTSGHNTGELFF
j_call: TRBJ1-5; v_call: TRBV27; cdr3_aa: CASRWAGYSNQPQHF
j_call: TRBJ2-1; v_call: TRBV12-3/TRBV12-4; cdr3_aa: CASSLTPSGQGSYNEQFF
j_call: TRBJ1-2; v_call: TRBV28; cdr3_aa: CASSVRDRASGYTF
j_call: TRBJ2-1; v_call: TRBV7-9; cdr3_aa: CASSATGSYNEQFF
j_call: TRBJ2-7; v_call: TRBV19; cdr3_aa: CASSKPLDGTYEQYF
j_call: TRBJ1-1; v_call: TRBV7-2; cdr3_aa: CASSQGGQGVYTEAFF
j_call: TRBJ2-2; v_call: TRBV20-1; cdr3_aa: CSARVGTNTGELFF
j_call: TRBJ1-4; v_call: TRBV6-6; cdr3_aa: CASSYRSGSEKLFF
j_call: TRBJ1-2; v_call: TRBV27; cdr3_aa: CASRTGTAGYGYTF
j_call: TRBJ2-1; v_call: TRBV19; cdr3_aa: CASRLFSGGRNEQFF
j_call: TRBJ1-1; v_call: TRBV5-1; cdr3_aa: CASSFGQGRYTEAFF
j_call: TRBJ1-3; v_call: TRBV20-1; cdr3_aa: CSVRRAGSGNTIYF
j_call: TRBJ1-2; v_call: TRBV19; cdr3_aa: CATRDRGDLFYGYTF
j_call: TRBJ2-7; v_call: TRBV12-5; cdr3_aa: CASGSGETAYEQYF
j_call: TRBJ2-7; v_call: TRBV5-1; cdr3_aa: CASSPLTGDHYEQYF
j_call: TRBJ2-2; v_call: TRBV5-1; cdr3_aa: CASSLTRVGTGELFF
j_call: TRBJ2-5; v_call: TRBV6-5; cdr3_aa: CASSYREHETQYF
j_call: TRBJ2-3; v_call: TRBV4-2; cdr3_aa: CASSHDGPETPDTQYF
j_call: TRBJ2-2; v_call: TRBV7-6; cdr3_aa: CASSLGGGRGTGELFF
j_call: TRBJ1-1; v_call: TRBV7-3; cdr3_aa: CASSLSGGVTEAFF
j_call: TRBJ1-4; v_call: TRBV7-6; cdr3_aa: CASSQGTATNEKLFF
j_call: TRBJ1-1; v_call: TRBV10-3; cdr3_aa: CAISDWQAGTEAFF
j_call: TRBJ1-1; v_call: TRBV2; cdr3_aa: CASKQGVGEAFF
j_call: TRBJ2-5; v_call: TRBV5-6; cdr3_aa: CASSLGAGGRQETQYF